This T cell receptor (beta chain) derives from a study of blood T cell repertoires in COVID-19 (dated by TCRdb to about 2020). Some background on the complete study: Samples covering the acute and convalescent phases of COVID-19 were provided by collaborators in the United States, Italy and Spain. The prospective study material was composed of cDNA or gDNA derived from T cells, B-cell-depleted T cells, or PBMCs. The dataset comprised deeply sampled blood TCRbeta repertoires from subjects exposed to, actively infected with, or recovered from COVID-19. A freely available public database, intended as a resource for researchers studying the immune response to SARS-CoV-2, is where the repertoires were released. Samples were obtained from the ongoing ImmuneRACE study (first 160 participants) and from over 1,000 subjects provided by 6 global collaborators. A de-identified subject ID, COVID-19 status, age in years and sex were almost always included in the sample metadata. Where available, HLA class I and class II types were obtained from metadata supplied by the sample provider rather than from assay-based typing. Overall study outcomes, separate from this receptor: How much clinical and demographic metadata was included differed by source and by participant, and the metadata was provided uncurated.

Sequences LNHDA (CDR1) and SQIVND (CDR2) are obtained from the germline V gene (reference sequence). The CDR3 holds 18 amino acids from the cysteine to the phenylalanine. The DNA shown is the 54-base CDR3, in frame from base 1. V is shortened by 1 base, J by 5 bases, and the region joining them spans 23 bases. TCRbeta CDR3 regions were amplified from genomic DNA using the immunoSEQ Assay, a bias-controlled multiplex PCR. For the original study's pipeline: The number of nucleated cells in each sample was estimated by amplification of reference gene primers within the assay. To quantify the absolute abundance of each unique TCRbeta CDR3 rearrangement, sequence reads were collapsed and filtered. Productive Simpson clonality was computed per sample as the square root of Simpson's diversity index over productive rearrangements. Here the immuneACCESS table is served through TCRdb, limited to in-frame sequences with V and J called. Missing clones are a known gap in these copies; in checked studies unresolved V genes cover under half, and the rest lacks a known reason. The V and J calls and clone size are taken from that table; D and trimming were inferred from the DNA. This sample comprises some 300,000 clones, over 80% of them detected only once. The ten largest clonotypes hold 6% to 8% of the sample.

Notes on this clone: Its cognate antigen has yet to be identified. The input lacks base qualities; no much larger clone sits a single base away.

In Seattle, one collaborating source enrolled patients while the infection was active and tracked those patients longitudinally over the course of disease. Collaborating institutions collected whole blood in K2EDTA tubes following their own protocols. For TCRbeta analysis, collaborator samples were shipped as frozen whole blood, as isolated PBMCs, or as DNA extracted from either sample type. In this chain, TRBV19 is recombined with TRBJ2-5, with TRBD2 tentatively as D gene (5 bases match). Sequenced: peripheral blood. The TCR comes from a woman aged 45-65 years with COVID-19, enrolled during active disease. The CDR3: CASSIAGGLEPSTETQYF. The DNA sequence follows: TGTGCCAGTAGTATAGCCGGCGGACTTGAACCTTCCACCGAGACCCAGTACTTC.